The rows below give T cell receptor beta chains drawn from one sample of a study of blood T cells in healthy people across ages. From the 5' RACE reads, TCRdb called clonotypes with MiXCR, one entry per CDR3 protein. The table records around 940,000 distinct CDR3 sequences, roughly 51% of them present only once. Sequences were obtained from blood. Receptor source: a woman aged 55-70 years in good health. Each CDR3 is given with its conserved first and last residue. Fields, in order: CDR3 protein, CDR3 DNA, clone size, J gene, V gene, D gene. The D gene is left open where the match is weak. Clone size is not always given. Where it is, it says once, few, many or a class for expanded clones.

CDR3aa: CASSQVGTGNTGELFF
CDR3nt: TGCGCCAGCAGCCAAGTTGGGACAGGGAACACCGGGGAGCTGTTTTTT
abundance: NA
j_gene: TRBJ2-2
v_gene: TRBV4-1
d_gene: TRBD1

CDR3aa: CASSTGLAGGFEQFF
CDR3nt: TGTGCCAGCAGCACGGGACTAGCGGGAGGGTTTGAGCAGTTCTTC
abundance: NA
j_gene: TRBJ2-1
v_gene: TRBV7-9
d_gene: TRBD2

CDR3aa: CASSYRQGRTDTQYF
CDR3nt: TGTGCCAGCAGCTACCGACAGGGCCGCACAGATACGCAGTATTTT
abundance: few
j_gene: TRBJ2-3
v_gene: TRBV7-8
d_gene: TRBD1

CDR3aa: CASSLFGTAGLYEQYF
CDR3nt: TGTGCCAGCAGCTTATTCGGGACGGCCGGACTCTACGAGCAGTACTTC
abundance: few
j_gene: TRBJ2-7
v_gene: TRBV5-6
d_gene: NA

CDR3aa: CASSEGPAYYEQYF
CDR3nt: TGTGCCAGCAGTGAGGGACCAGCTTACTACGAGCAGTACTTC
abundance: NA
j_gene: TRBJ2-7
v_gene: TRBV6-1
d_gene: NA

CDR3aa: CAATAGGETQFF
CDR3nt: TGTGCCGCGACAGCCGGAGGGGAGACCCAGTTCTTC
abundance: NA
j_gene: TRBJ2-1
v_gene: TRBV3-1
d_gene: NA

CDR3aa: CAWMQGTSNTGELFF
CDR3nt: TGTGCCTGGATGCAGGGTACGTCGAACACCGGGGAGCTGTTTTTT
abundance: NA
j_gene: TRBJ2-2
v_gene: TRBV30
d_gene: NA

CDR3aa: CATSRVGLAGNYEQYF
CDR3nt: TGTGCCACCAGCAGAGTAGGGTTAGCGGGAAACTACGAGCAGTACTTC
abundance: few
j_gene: TRBJ2-7
v_gene: TRBV15
d_gene: TRBD2

CDR3aa: CASSFGGGADYGYTF
CDR3nt: TGTGCCAGCAGTTTTGGAGGGGGCGCTGACTATGGCTACACCTTC
abundance: few
j_gene: TRBJ1-2
v_gene: TRBV12-3/TRBV12-4
d_gene: TRBD1

CDR3aa: CASSSPGRAEQFF
CDR3nt: TGTGCCAGCAGCTCTCCGGGGAGAGCTGAGCAGTTCTTC
abundance: few
j_gene: TRBJ2-1
v_gene: TRBV7-2
d_gene: NA

CDR3aa: CAISESRDRGDGYTF
CDR3nt: TGTGCCATCAGTGAGTCCCGGGACAGGGGGGACGGCTACACCTTC
abundance: few
j_gene: TRBJ1-2
v_gene: TRBV10-3
d_gene: TRBD1

CDR3aa: CASSLGTSGSSEQFF
CDR3nt: TGTGCCAGCAGCCTGGGGACTAGCGGGAGTAGTGAGCAGTTCTTC
abundance: NA
j_gene: TRBJ2-1
v_gene: TRBV7-2
d_gene: TRBD2

CDR3aa: CSVTHDYEQYF
CDR3nt: TGCAGCGTTACGCACGATTACGAGCAGTACTTC
abundance: NA
j_gene: TRBJ2-7
v_gene: TRBV29-1
d_gene: NA

CDR3aa: CASSWTVAEQYF
CDR3nt: TGTGCTAGCAGCTGGACAGTCGCCGAGCAGTACTTC
abundance: NA
j_gene: TRBJ2-7
v_gene: TRBV7-9
d_gene: NA

CDR3aa: CSGDLGAGETQYF
CDR3nt: TGCAGCGGCGACCTAGGTGCCGGGGAGACCCAGTACTTC
abundance: NA
j_gene: TRBJ2-5
v_gene: TRBV29-1
d_gene: NA

CDR3aa: CASSLDTETQYF
CDR3nt: TGTGCCAGCAGCTTAGACACGGAGACCCAGTACTTC
abundance: NA
j_gene: TRBJ2-5
v_gene: TRBV7-9
d_gene: NA

CDR3aa: CASSWGSGSGNEQFF
CDR3nt: TGTGCCAGCAGCTGGGGTAGCGGTAGCGGTAATGAGCAGTTCTTC
abundance: NA
j_gene: TRBJ2-1
v_gene: TRBV5-6
d_gene: NA

CDR3aa: CASSQGGTLYNEQFF
CDR3nt: TGTGCCAGCAGCCAAGGCGGTACTTTATACAATGAGCAGTTCTTC
abundance: NA
j_gene: TRBJ2-1
v_gene: TRBV3-1
d_gene: NA

CDR3aa: CASSPIGTSRYNEQFF
CDR3nt: TGTGCCAGCAGCCCAATAGGGACTAGCAGATACAATGAGCAGTTCTTC
abundance: NA
j_gene: TRBJ2-1
v_gene: TRBV9
d_gene: TRBD2

CDR3aa: CASSLAPPENSPLHF
CDR3nt: TGTGCCAGCAGTTTAGCGCCTCCTGAGAATTCACCCCTCCACTTT
abundance: few
j_gene: TRBJ1-6
v_gene: TRBV12-3/TRBV12-4
d_gene: NA

CDR3aa: CVSSPDRAEQYF
CDR3nt: TGTGTCAGCAGTCCAGACAGGGCCGAGCAGTACTTC
abundance: NA
j_gene: TRBJ2-7
v_gene: TRBV27
d_gene: TRBD1

CDR3aa: CASSNKGNEQFF
CDR3nt: TGTGCCAGCAGCAATAAAGGGAATGAGCAGTTCTTC
abundance: NA
j_gene: TRBJ2-1
v_gene: TRBV28
d_gene: NA

CDR3aa: CASSQSGGLVETQYF
CDR3nt: TGTGCCAGCAGCCAGTCGGGGGGACTAGTCGAGACCCAGTACTTC
abundance: NA
j_gene: TRBJ2-5
v_gene: TRBV4-2
d_gene: TRBD2

CDR3aa: CASSYGTPNEQFF
CDR3nt: TGTGCCAGCAGTTACGGGACTCCGAATGAGCAGTTCTTC
abundance: NA
j_gene: TRBJ2-1
v_gene: TRBV6-6
d_gene: NA

CDR3aa: CASSSRGEMRQYF
CDR3nt: TGTGCCAGCAGCTCCCGAGGCGAAATGCGGCAGTACTTC
abundance: NA
j_gene: TRBJ2-7
v_gene: TRBV7-2
d_gene: NA

CDR3aa: CASSLAGDLAVSYF
CDR3nt: TGTGCCAGCAGCTTAGCAGGGGACCTGGCCGTTTCGTACTTC
abundance: NA
j_gene: TRBJ2-4
v_gene: TRBV7-9
d_gene: NA

CDR3aa: CSGVAGGPYNEQFF
CDR3nt: TGCAGTGGGGTAGCGGGAGGCCCCTACAATGAGCAGTTCTTC
abundance: NA
j_gene: TRBJ2-1
v_gene: TRBV20-1
d_gene: TRBD2

CDR3aa: CASSPRLAGIDEQFF
CDR3nt: TGTGCCAGCAGTCCACGACTAGCGGGAATTGATGAGCAGTTCTTC
abundance: NA
j_gene: TRBJ2-1
v_gene: TRBV6-1
d_gene: TRBD2

CDR3aa: CASRVLSDIQYF
CDR3nt: TGTGCCAGCCGGGTCCTTTCTGACATTCAGTACTTC
abundance: NA
j_gene: TRBJ2-4
v_gene: TRBV2
d_gene: NA

CDR3aa: CSVAGGSAKNIQYF
CDR3nt: TGCAGCGTTGCCGGGGGTTCGGCCAAAAACATTCAGTACTTC
abundance: NA
j_gene: TRBJ2-4
v_gene: TRBV29-1
d_gene: NA

CDR3aa: CSASKSVYNSPLHF
CDR3nt: TGCAGTGCTAGTAAATCCGTCTATAATTCACCCCTCCACTTT
abundance: NA
j_gene: TRBJ1-6
v_gene: TRBV20-1
d_gene: NA

CDR3aa: CASSLANQGATDYTF
CDR3nt: TGTGCCAGCAGTTTAGCGAACCAGGGGGCTACTGACTACACCTTC
abundance: NA
j_gene: TRBJ1-2
v_gene: TRBV12-3/TRBV12-4
d_gene: TRBD1

CDR3aa: CASSSVGEGTQYF
CDR3nt: TGTGCCAGCAGCTCAGTCGGGGAGGGGACCCAGTACTTC
abundance: NA
j_gene: TRBJ2-5
v_gene: TRBV12-3/TRBV12-4
d_gene: TRBD2

CDR3aa: CASSYSALTYEQYF
CDR3nt: TGTGCCAGCAGTTACTCCGCCCTAACCTACGAGCAGTACTTC
abundance: few
j_gene: TRBJ2-7
v_gene: TRBV6-2/TRBV6-3
d_gene: NA

CDR3aa: CATGQFNQPQHF
CDR3nt: TGTGCCACCGGACAATTCAATCAGCCCCAGCATTTT
abundance: few
j_gene: TRBJ1-5
v_gene: TRBV6-6
d_gene: NA

CDR3aa: CASSLGLRRGLFYSDYGYTF
CDR3nt: TGCGCCAGCAGCTTGGGCCTCCGGAGGGGTTTATTTTACTCTGACTATGGCTACACCTTC
abundance: NA
j_gene: TRBJ1-2
v_gene: TRBV5-1
d_gene: NA

CDR3aa: CASSSTRETQYF
CDR3nt: TGTGCCAGCAGTTCAACGAGGGAGACCCAGTACTTC
abundance: many
j_gene: TRBJ2-5
v_gene: TRBV27
d_gene: NA

CDR3aa: CAWSVVSSYEQYF
CDR3nt: TGTGCCTGGAGTGTGGTAAGCTCCTACGAGCAGTACTTC
abundance: NA
j_gene: TRBJ2-7
v_gene: TRBV30
d_gene: NA

CDR3aa: CASSHFGLAEGFTDTQYF
CDR3nt: TGTGCCAGCAGTCACTTTGGGCTAGCGGAGGGTTTCACAGATACGCAGTATTTT
abundance: NA
j_gene: TRBJ2-3
v_gene: TRBV28
d_gene: TRBD2

CDR3aa: CASMGTGGESEKLFF
CDR3nt: TGTGCCAGCATGGGGACAGGGGGCGAAAGTGAAAAACTGTTTTTT
abundance: NA
j_gene: TRBJ1-4
v_gene: TRBV2
d_gene: TRBD1

CDR3aa: CASSSSGTSGKETQYF
CDR3nt: TGTGCCAGCAGCTCCTCCGGGACTAGCGGAAAGGAGACCCAGTACTTC
abundance: NA
j_gene: TRBJ2-5
v_gene: TRBV3-1
d_gene: TRBD2

CDR3aa: CASSQRETGGLRYNEQYF
CDR3nt: TGTGCCAGCAGCCAAAGGGAGACAGGGGGCCTCCGATACAATGAGCAGTACTTC
abundance: NA
j_gene: TRBJ2-7
v_gene: TRBV4-2
d_gene: TRBD1

CDR3aa: CASSLQGLAGGTDTQYF
CDR3nt: TGCGCCAGCAGCTTGCAGGGACTAGCGGGCGGCACAGATACGCAGTATTTT
abundance: once
j_gene: TRBJ2-3
v_gene: TRBV5-1
d_gene: TRBD2

CDR3aa: CAISAGQINIQYF
CDR3nt: TGTGCCATCAGTGCTGGACAGATAAACATTCAGTACTTC
abundance: many
j_gene: TRBJ2-4
v_gene: TRBV10-3
d_gene: NA

CDR3aa: CASSQASGLNNEQFF
CDR3nt: TGCGCCAGCAGCCAAGCTAGCGGGCTAAACAATGAGCAGTTCTTC
abundance: NA
j_gene: TRBJ2-1
v_gene: TRBV4-3
d_gene: TRBD2

CDR3aa: CASSQVATRGHNEQFF
CDR3nt: TGCGCCAGCAGCCAAGTGGCAACGAGGGGGCACAATGAGCAGTTCTTC
abundance: NA
j_gene: TRBJ2-1
v_gene: TRBV4-1
d_gene: TRBD1

CDR3aa: CASSHSRLDSPLHF
CDR3nt: TGTGCCAGCAGTCACTCACGGTTGGATTCACCCCTCCACTTT
abundance: NA
j_gene: TRBJ1-6
v_gene: TRBV2
d_gene: NA

CDR3aa: CSVRDPYEQYF
CDR3nt: TGCAGCGTTAGAGATCCCTACGAGCAGTACTTC
abundance: NA
j_gene: TRBJ2-7
v_gene: TRBV29-1
d_gene: NA

CDR3aa: CSARVRTYNEQFF
CDR3nt: TGCAGTGCTAGAGTGAGAACCTACAATGAGCAGTTCTTC
abundance: once
j_gene: TRBJ2-1
v_gene: TRBV20-1
d_gene: NA

CDR3aa: CSARTLSSGTYNEQFF
CDR3nt: TGCAGTGCTAGGACCCTGAGTAGCGGGACCTACAATGAGCAGTTCTTC
abundance: NA
j_gene: TRBJ2-1
v_gene: TRBV20-1
d_gene: TRBD2

CDR3aa: CASSAGPNYGYTF
CDR3nt: TGTGCCAGCTCCGCGGGTCCCAACTATGGCTACACCTTC
abundance: NA
j_gene: TRBJ1-2
v_gene: TRBV18
d_gene: NA

CDR3aa: CASSGQGLTDTQYF
CDR3nt: TGTGCCAGCAGTGGACAGGGACTCACAGATACGCAGTATTTT
abundance: NA
j_gene: TRBJ2-3
v_gene: TRBV12-3/TRBV12-4
d_gene: TRBD1

CDR3aa: CASSQDRDRTYNEQFF
CDR3nt: TGCGCCAGCAGCCAAGATCGGGACAGGACCTACAATGAGCAGTTCTTC
abundance: once
j_gene: TRBJ2-1
v_gene: TRBV4-1
d_gene: TRBD1

CDR3aa: CASASGSWYNEQFF
CDR3nt: TGTGCCAGCGCCAGCGGGAGTTGGTACAATGAGCAGTTCTTC
abundance: NA
j_gene: TRBJ2-1
v_gene: TRBV6-1
d_gene: TRBD2

CDR3aa: CASSHPREVNEQFF
CDR3nt: TGTGCCAGCAGTCACCCGAGGGAGGTGAATGAGCAGTTCTTC
abundance: NA
j_gene: TRBJ2-1
v_gene: TRBV2
d_gene: NA